The 22 T cell receptor beta chains given below trace back to one sample, sequenced in a study of post-analysis software for immune sequencing data. Study results and caveats: Controls showed lower frequencies than patients for 5 or 6 TRBV segments, and TRBV5-6, TRBV5-1 and TRBV20-1 were among these.

The authors incorporated unique molecular identifiers into the TCR beta cDNA libraries. A single record per CDR3 protein comes from TCRdb applying MiXCR to the PCR reads. The sample consists of fewer than 850,000 distinct CDR3 sequences, just under 30% of them appearing once. These receptors are not linked to any known antigen. Sequenced input: blood. The source is a girl aged 5-17 years with multiple sclerosis.

The chain recombines TRBV5-5 with TRBJ1-1; D unresolved. The CDR3 consists of 14 residues. Trimming cost V 2 bases and J 3 bases, with 11 bases left between them. The germline V gene encodes CDR1 SGHKS and CDR2 YYEKEE (reference sequence). CDR3 DNA sequence: TGTGCCAGCAGCTTAAGTCCAGGCTACACTGAAGCTTTCTTT. Its protein is CASSLSPGYTEAFF. The whole variable domain, remainder taken from reference TRBV5-5 and TRBJ1-1, is DAGVTQSPTHLIKTRGQQVTLRCSPISGHKSVSWYQQVLGQGPQFIFQYYEKEERGRGNFPDRFSARQFPNYSSELNVNALLLGDSALYLCASSLSPGYTEAFFGQGTRLTVV.

This clonotype was picked up one time. The chain combines TRBV5-1 with TRBJ2-7; 12 bases are shared with TRBD1. The CDR3 extends over 16 amino acids. The J segment lost 5 bases and the V segment lost 4 bases, leaving 10 bases of the junction unmatched. Germline V gives CDR1 SGHRS, CDR2 YFSETQ. CDR3 sequence: CASSSPTGTGGNEQYF. The CDR3 nucleotides read TGCGCCAGCAGCAGCCCGACCGGGACAGGGGGCAACGAGCAGTACTTC.

This sequence joins TRBV28 and TRBJ2-1; 11 bases align to TRBD2. The CDR3 covers 16 residues. V lost 6 bases, J lost 5 bases, and 9 bases stayed unmatched. Looked up from germline, CDR1 is MDHEN and CDR2 is SYDVKM. CDR3 region: CASSLISGRGNNEQFF. In DNA form, the CDR3 reads TGTGCCAGCAGCCTTATTAGCGGGAGGGGGAACAATGAGCAGTTCTTC.

This clonotype came up a few times. The chain joins TRBV20-1 to TRBJ1-2, with 10 positions matching TRBD1. Germline V gives CDR1 DFQATT, CDR2 SNEGSKA (reference sequence). The CDR3 spans 12 residues. V was pared by 4 bases and J by 8 bases, with 4 bases of the junction left unmatched. The DNA of the CDR3 is TGCAGTGCTATAGGGACAGGGGACGGCTACACCTTC. Amino acid sequence: CSAIGTGDGYTF.

This clonotype has only a few counts. The CDR3 sequence is CSAGRDIGNEKLFF. CDR3 nucleotides: TGCAGCGCCGGCCGGGACATCGGTAACGAAAAACTGTTTTTT. The rearrangement links TRBV29-1 to TRBJ1-4; a weak D match, TRBD1 (6 bases). The CDR3 runs to 14 residues. V was trimmed by 7 bases and J by 8 bases, leaving 20 bases between them. Germline values: CDR1 SQVTM, CDR2 ANQGSEA.

V gene TRBV4-3 combines with J gene TRBJ2-1; no firm D call. Germline V gives CDR1 LGHNA, CDR2 YSLEER. CDR3 length: 15 residues. Trimming removed 6 bases from V and 3 bases from J, with 15 bases in between. For the CDR3, the DNA is TGCGCCAGCAGTCTGAGCGCCAACGGCTACAATGAGCAGTTCTTC. Its protein product is CASSLSANGYNEQFF.

This clonotype turned up a few times. This sequence joins TRBV7-8 and TRBJ2-4, with a tentative D call TRBD1 (5 bases). In germline, CDR1 is SGHVS, CDR2 FQNEAQ. Trimming removed 5 bases at V and 2 bases at J, with 16 bases between. This CDR3 contains 16 residues. This chain's CDR3 is CASSPPFRESKNIQYF. The CDR3 region has the DNA TGTGCCAGCAGCCCCCCATTCAGGGAATCCAAAAACATTCAGTACTTC.

The chain carries TRBV29-1 and TRBJ2-7; D is possibly TRBD1 or TRBD2 (5 bases each). Germline assignment: CDR1 SQVTM and CDR2 ANQGSEA. The CDR3 is made up of 11 amino acids. The V gene lost 4 bases and the J gene lost 3 bases, with 7 bases spanning the gap. The CDR3 protein is CSVGDRYEQYF. In DNA form, the CDR3 reads TGCAGCGTTGGGGACCGCTACGAGCAGTACTTC.

This clonotype was detected a few times. V is TRBV7-2 and J is TRBJ2-5; tentatively, D is TRBD1 (5 bases). V was pared by 1 base and J by 5 bases, with 14 bases between. Per the germline V gene, CDR1 is SGHTA and CDR2 is FQGNSA. The CDR3 totals 15 residues. CDR3 in DNA: TGTGCCAGCAGCTTAGTGGGCAGGGCGGAGGAGACCCAGTACTTC. Translated, it gives CASSLVGRAEETQYF.

The chain is built from TRBV21-1 and TRBJ1-1. TRBV21-1 has pseudogene status. The CDR3 contains 15 residues. CDR3 sequence reads: CASSKGSVLDTEAFF. The DNA of the CDR3 is TGTGCCAGCAGCAAAGGGTCCGTCCTCGACACTGAAGCTTTCTTT.

This clonotype was seen once. The V call is TRBV29-1, the J call TRBJ1-2, with TRBD1 as a possible D gene (5 bases). Looked up from germline, CDR1 is SQVTM and CDR2 is ANQGSEA. The V end was cut by 3 bases, the J end by 4 bases, with 12 bases between. The CDR3 totals 13 residues. CDR3 bases: TGCAGCGTTGAGGCAGGGTACGGCTATGGCTACACCTTC. This gives the protein CSVEAGYGYGYTF.

This clonotype was seen a handful of times. The chain employs TRBV6-2 or TRBV6-3 and TRBJ2-3; 7 nucleotides match TRBD1. This CDR3 has 15 amino acids. The V and J ends lost 4 bases and 2 bases, in that order; junction bases with no gene match: 6. CDR1 is MNHEY and CDR2 is SVGEGT in the germline V gene. CDR3 sequence (DNA): TGTGCCAGCAGTTCGGGACAGACAGCCACAGATACGCAGTATTTT. Amino acids: CASSSGQTATDTQYF.

The genes are TRBV12-3 or TRBV12-4 and TRBJ2-3, with D tentatively TRBD1 (6 bases). The CDR3 sequence is 11 residues long. V gave up 7 bases and J gave up 7 bases, with 9 bases separating them. CDR3 in amino acids: CASMTGHTQYF. The CDR3 DNA follows: TGTGCCAGCATGACAGGCCATACGCAGTATTTT.

This clonotype showed up many times. Written as DNA, the CDR3 is TGTGCCAGCAGCCAAGGAGGGTCTGGGGCCAACGTCCTGACTTTC. Encoded protein: CASSQGGSGANVLTF. The rearrangement links TRBV7-9 to TRBJ2-6, with D maybe TRBD2 (6 bases). CDR1 and CDR2 (germline): SEHNR, FQNEAQ (reference sequence). V was clipped by 5 bases and J by 1 base, with 9 bases between them. The CDR3 loop spans 15 amino acids.

This clonotype was observed a handful of times. The CDR3 sequence: CASSFILGGSYEQYF. The CDR3 DNA sequence: TGTGCCAGCAGCTTTATTCTAGGCGGGTCTTACGAGCAGTACTTC. The gene calls are TRBV7-2 and TRBJ2-7, with D perhaps TRBD2 (5 bases). CDR3 length equals 15 residues. CDR1 is SGHTA, CDR2 FQGNSA, per germline. V was pared by 3 bases and J by 4 bases, with 16 bases between.

This clonotype was seen a few times. The CDR3, as DNA: TGTGCCAGCAGTGGGTTACAGGGGGGCGAGCAGTACTTC. As protein: CASSGLQGGEQYF. The chain uses TRBV6-1 and TRBJ2-7; TRBD1 matches at 8 bases. This CDR3 has 13 residues. V lost 4 bases, J lost 6 bases, and 5 bases stayed unmatched. In germline, CDR1 is MNHNS, CDR2 SASEGT.

The chain is built from TRBV12-3 or TRBV12-4 and TRBJ1-1; D gene uncertain. V was shortened by 3 bases and J by 0 bases, with 8 bases between the two germline ends. This CDR3 spans 14 amino acids. For the CDR3, the DNA is TGTGCCAGCAGTTTGGGCAGGCTGAACACTGAAGCTTTCTTT. Protein: CASSLGRLNTEAFF.

In regard to this clonotype: At one end the junction does not follow the germline gene, possibly because of a read error. The chain uses TRBV20-1 and TRBJ2-3; tentatively, D is TRBD2 (6 bases). Germline V CDR1 and CDR2: DFQATT, SNEGSKA (reference sequence). The CDR3 contains 15 residues. As DNA, the CDR3 is TGCAGTACTAGCCACTTACAATCTAGCACAGATACGCAGTATTTT. It specifies CSTSHLQSSTDTQYF.

This chain connects TRBV20-1 to TRBJ2-4; 11 nucleotides align to TRBD2. The J call may be wrong; the DNA end is better matched by TRBJ2-7. This CDR3 is 13 amino acids long. CDR1 and CDR2 (germline): DFQATT, SNEGSKA (reference sequence). CDR3 nucleotides: TGCAGTGTAACTAGCGGGAGTGGCAACGAGCAGTACTTC. It translates to CSVTSGSGNEQYF.

The chain is built from TRBV5-1 and TRBJ1-2, with 9 bases identical to TRBD1. Germline V gene data show CDR1 as SGHRS and CDR2 as YFSETQ. The CDR3 is 12 residues long. The V gene end was trimmed by 4 bases and the J gene end by 7 bases; junction bases not matched to a gene: 2. CDR3 bases: TGCGCCAGCAGCCCACAGGGGGCTGGCTACACCTTC. Protein sequence: CASSPQGAGYTF.

The chain couples TRBV27 to TRBJ1-1, with a tentative D call TRBD1 (5 bases). Germline V gene lookup returns CDR1 MNHEY and CDR2 SMNVEV (reference sequence). Trimming removed 7 bases from V and 0 bases from J, with 15 bases in between. The CDR3 contains 15 residues. CDR3 region: CASTPTVRMNTEAFF. The CDR3 bases are TGTGCCAGCACCCCGACAGTAAGAATGAACACTGAAGCTTTCTTT.

This clonotype was counted a few times. CDR3 sequence reads: CASSPRQGTEAFF. CDR3 coding DNA: TGTGCCAGCAGCCCCCGTCAGGGCACTGAAGCTTTCTTT. The J gene is TRBJ1-1, the V gene TRBV9, with a weak D call TRBD1 (5 bases). The length of the CDR3 is 13 residues. CDR1 SGDLS and CDR2 YYNGEE come from the germline V gene. V lost 4 bases, J lost 4 bases, and 11 bases lay in between.